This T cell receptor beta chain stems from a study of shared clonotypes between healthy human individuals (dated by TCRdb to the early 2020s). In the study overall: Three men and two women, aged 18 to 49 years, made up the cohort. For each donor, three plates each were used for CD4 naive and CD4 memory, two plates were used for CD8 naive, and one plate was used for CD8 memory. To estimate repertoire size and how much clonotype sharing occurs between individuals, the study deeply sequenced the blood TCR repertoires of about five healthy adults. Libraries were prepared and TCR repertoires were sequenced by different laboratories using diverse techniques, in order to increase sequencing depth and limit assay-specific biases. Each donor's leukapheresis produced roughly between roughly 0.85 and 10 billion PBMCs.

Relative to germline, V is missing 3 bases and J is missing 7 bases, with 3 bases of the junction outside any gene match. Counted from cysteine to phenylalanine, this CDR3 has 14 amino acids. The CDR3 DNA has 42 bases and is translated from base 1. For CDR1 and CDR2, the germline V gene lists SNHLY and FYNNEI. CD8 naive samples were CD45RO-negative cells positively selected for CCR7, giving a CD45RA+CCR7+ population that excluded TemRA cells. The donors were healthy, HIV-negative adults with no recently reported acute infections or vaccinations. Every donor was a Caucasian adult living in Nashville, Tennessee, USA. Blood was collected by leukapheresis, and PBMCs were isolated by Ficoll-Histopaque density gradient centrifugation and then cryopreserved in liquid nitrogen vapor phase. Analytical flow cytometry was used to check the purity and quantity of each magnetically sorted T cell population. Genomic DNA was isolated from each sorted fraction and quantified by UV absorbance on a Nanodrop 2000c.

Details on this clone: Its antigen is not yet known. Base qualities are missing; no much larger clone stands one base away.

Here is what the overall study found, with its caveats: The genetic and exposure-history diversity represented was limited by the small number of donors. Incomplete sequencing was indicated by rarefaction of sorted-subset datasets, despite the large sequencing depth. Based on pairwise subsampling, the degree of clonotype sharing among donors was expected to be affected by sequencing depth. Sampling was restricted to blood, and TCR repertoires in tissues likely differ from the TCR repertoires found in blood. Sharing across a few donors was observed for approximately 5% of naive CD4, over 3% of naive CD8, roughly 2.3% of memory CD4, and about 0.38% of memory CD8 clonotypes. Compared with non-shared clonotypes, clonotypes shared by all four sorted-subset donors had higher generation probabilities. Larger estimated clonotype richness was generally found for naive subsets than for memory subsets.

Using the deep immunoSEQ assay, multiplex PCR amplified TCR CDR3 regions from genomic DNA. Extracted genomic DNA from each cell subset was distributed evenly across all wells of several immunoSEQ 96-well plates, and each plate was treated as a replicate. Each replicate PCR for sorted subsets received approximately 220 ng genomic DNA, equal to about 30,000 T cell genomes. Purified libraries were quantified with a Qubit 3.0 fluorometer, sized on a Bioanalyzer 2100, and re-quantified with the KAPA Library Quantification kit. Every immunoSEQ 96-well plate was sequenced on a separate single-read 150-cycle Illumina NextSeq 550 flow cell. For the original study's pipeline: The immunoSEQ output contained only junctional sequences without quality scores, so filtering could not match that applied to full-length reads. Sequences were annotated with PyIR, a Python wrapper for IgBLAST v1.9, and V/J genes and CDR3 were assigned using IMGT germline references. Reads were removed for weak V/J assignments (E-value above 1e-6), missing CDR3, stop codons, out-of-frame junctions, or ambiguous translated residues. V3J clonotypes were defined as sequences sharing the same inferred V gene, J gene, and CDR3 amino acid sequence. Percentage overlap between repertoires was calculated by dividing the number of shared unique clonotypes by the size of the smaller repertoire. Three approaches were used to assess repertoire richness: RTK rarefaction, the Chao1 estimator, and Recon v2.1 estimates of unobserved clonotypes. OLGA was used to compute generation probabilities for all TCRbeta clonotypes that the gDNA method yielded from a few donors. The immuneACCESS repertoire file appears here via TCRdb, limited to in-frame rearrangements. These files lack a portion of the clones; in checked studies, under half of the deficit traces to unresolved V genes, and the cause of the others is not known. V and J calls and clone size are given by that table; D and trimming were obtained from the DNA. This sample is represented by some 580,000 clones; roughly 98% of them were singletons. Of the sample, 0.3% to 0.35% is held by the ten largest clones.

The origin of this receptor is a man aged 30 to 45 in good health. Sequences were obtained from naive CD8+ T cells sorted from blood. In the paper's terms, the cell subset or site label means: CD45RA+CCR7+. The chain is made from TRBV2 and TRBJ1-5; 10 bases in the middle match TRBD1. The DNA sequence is TGTGCCAGCAGTGATTGGGACAGGGGACAGCCCCAGCATTTT. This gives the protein CASSDWDRGQPQHF.